This T cell receptor (beta chain) derives from a study of cytotoxic CD8 clonotypes in ibrutinib-treated CLL. Study overall: Once treatment had gone on for a median of around eleven months, range 6 to 36, response samples were drawn. The average sample held approximately 240,000 productive templates and 75,000 to 100,000 productive rearrangements. Study findings and constraints: Clonality rose at ibrutinib response, held steady in sustained remission, and fell toward baseline at progression. Public clonotypes showed up rarely, and on treatment they shrank or held steady.

For this clone: Its antigen is still unknown.

Germline lookup yields CDR1 WSHSY and CDR2 SAAADI. This CDR3 comprises 11 residues. V lost 7 bases to trimming and J lost 13 bases; unmatched junction nucleotides: 4. Data came from immunoSEQ multiplex PCR; TCRdb stores just in-frame clones and leaves some out. This table holds about 32,000 clones, roughly two thirds found once. This sample comprised PBMCs, obtained at disease progression, from a patient treated with ibrutinib. This chain connects TRBV10-2 to TRBJ2-1, with 10 positions matching TRBD2. This TCR came from a human donor with chronic lymphocytic leukemia. CDR3 bases: TGCGCCAGCACGTCTAGCGGGGGACAGTTCTTC. It codes for CASTSSGGQFF.